This TCR beta chain was documented in a study of blood T cell repertoires in COVID-19. Looking at the study overall: Nucleic acid was either cDNA or gDNA, and it came from T cells, B-cell-depleted T cells, or PBMCs.

The assay was immunoSEQ multiplex PCR, and TCRdb's table has in-frame clones only and misses some. Of approximately 200,000 clones detected, around 89% appear once; the ten largest clones hold approximately 2.6%. The germline CDR1 and CDR2 sequences are LGHDT and YNNKEL (reference sequence). The CDR3 is 15 residues long. V lost 0 bases, J lost 1 base, and 7 bases lay in between. This chain links TRBV3-1 (or the pseudogene TRBV3-2) with TRBJ1-5, with TRBD1 as a possible D gene (6 bases). The TCR was taken from a man aged 25-45 years with COVID-19, enrolled during active disease. The sequencing input was peripheral blood. The CDR3 sequence is CASSQETGSNQPQHF. In DNA, the CDR3 is TGTGCCAGCAGCCAAGAGACAGGAAGCAATCAGCCCCAGCATTTT.